The text below deals with one T cell receptor (beta chain). This clone appeared a few times. The target of this receptor is not known. Per-base qualities were not stored, and no clone one base away is much larger. These data belong to a study of T cell responses to AZD1222 COVID-19 vaccine (dated by TCRdb to the early 2020s). At the level of the whole study: AZD1222 recipients given second doses at about 4 weeks or at about 12 weeks were pooled, since spike-specific TCR depth and breadth were not found to differ between the two schedules. TCR sequencing was performed for 233 trial participants, of whom about 210 were given two doses of AZD1222 and roughly 25 were given two doses of MenACWY control vaccine. Trial participants were enrolled by age into subgroups of 18-55, 56-69 and 70-plus years, and around 150, 28 and 57 TCR-sequenced participants, respectively, were included in these subgroups. What the work shows at the level of the full study, not this receptor alone: Participants were mostly white British and included more females than males, and it was suggested by the authors that clonal diversity may have been underestimated. Nearly half of unique spike-specific TCRs reportedly recognized epitopes outside regions mutated in the B.1.351 and B.1.1.7 variants. Only five or six AZD1222 recipients were SARS-CoV-2 seropositive at baseline, limiting conclusions about previously exposed vaccinees. Spike-specific TCR breadth and depth rose significantly after two AZD1222 doses compared with day 0 and with MenACWY recipients. In the small 56-69-year group, the increase in depth fell short of significance, most likely because of low power. Vaccine-associated CD4 TCRs spanned the whole spike protein, with dominant responses in regions 160-218 and 743-854. Because no samples from the day 14 peak response were available, repertoires could be characterized only after the peak T cell response.

In the paper's terms, the time point label means: baseline before first vaccination. Vaccinee samples came from UK trials COV001 and COV002, including a single-blind randomized controlled phase 2/3 trial of AZD1222 (ChAdOx1 nCoV-19) in healthy adults. For TCRbeta chain sequencing, PBMC samples were collected from trial participants at day 0 and at day 28 after the second dose. Its CDR3 holds 15 amino acids, cysteine through phenylalanine. CDR3 DNA only is kept here, 45 bases in frame from base 1. The CDR3 regions of human TCRbeta chains were analyzed by immunosequencing. Processing in the source paper ran as follows. TCRs in the repertoires were matched against a reference library of SARS-CoV-2-specific TCRs that had been generated with the MIRA antigen-specificity platform. Breadth meant the fraction of unique TCRs that were SARS-CoV-2-associated, whereas depth meant the fraction of total T cells that were SARS-CoV-2-associated. Using the MIRA data, each spike-specific TCR was mapped to the spike region that the TCR reacts to and placed in a CD4 or CD8 class. Log10-transformed breadth and depth values were compared by one-way ANOVA with Sidak's multiple comparisons tests. TCRdb re-hosts the immuneACCESS table, in-frame sequences only. Its copies lack some clones; in the studies checked, an unresolved V gene accounts for under half of them, and the cause for the rest is not known. Clonal size and the V and J genes are those of that table, whereas D and trimming came from the DNA. Here the sample has approximately 160,000 clones; 91% occur a single time. Of the sample, about 5.3% is held by the ten largest clones.

This receptor was taken from an adult in good health. This specimen was peripheral blood, taken on day 0 of AZD1222 vaccination. The V and J genes are TRBV21-1 and TRBJ2-7; TRBD2 is the table's D call, not checked against the DNA. TRBV21-1 is termed a pseudogene. This receptor has the CDR3 CASSKGYSTTYEQYF. The DNA sequence follows: TGTGCCAGCAGCAAAGGATATAGTACTACCTACGAGCAGTACTTC.